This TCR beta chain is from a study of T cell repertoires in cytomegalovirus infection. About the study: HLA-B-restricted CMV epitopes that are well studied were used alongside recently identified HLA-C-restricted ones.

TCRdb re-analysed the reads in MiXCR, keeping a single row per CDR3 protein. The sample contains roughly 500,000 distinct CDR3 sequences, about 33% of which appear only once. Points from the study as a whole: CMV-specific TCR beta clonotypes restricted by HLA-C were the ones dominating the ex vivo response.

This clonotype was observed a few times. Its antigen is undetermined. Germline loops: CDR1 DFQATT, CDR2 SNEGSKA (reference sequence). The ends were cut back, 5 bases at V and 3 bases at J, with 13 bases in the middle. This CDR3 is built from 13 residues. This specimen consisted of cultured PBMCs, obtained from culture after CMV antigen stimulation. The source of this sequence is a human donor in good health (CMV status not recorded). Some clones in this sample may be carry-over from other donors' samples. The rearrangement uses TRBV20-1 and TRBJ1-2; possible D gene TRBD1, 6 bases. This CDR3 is CSAGTKGDYGYTF. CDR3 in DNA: TGCAGTGCTGGGACAAAAGGCGACTATGGCTACACCTTC.